Each of the 21 T cell receptor beta chains below was sequenced from the same sample in a study of CD8+ T cells in alopecia areata. Stated treatment: oral pan-JAK inhibitor, 5-10 mg twice daily. Extracted RNA was reverse transcribed, and the resulting cDNA served as sequencing template. TCRdb keeps only in-frame clones here, not all; method: immunoSEQ multiplex PCR. This sample has 270,000 or so clones, with 58% found just once. Source: CD4+ T cells sorted from blood, taken at week 24, from a patient treated with tofacitinib. These receptors came from a human donor with alopecia areata.

This chain joins TRBV29-1 and TRBJ2-7; 7 positions agree with TRBD1. V dropped 3 bases and J dropped 3; count of bases not matched to a gene: 5. Looked up from germline, CDR1 is SQVTM and CDR2 is ANQGSEA. The CDR3 is 13 amino acids. The CDR3 DNA reads as TGCAGCGTTGAGGAAGGGGGCATCTACGAGCAGTACTTC. Translated: CSVEEGGIYEQYF.

The chain uses TRBV19 and TRBJ1-6; a weak D match, TRBD1 (5 bases). The V and J ends lost 5 bases and 7 bases respectively, with 15 bases between them. There are 15 residues in the CDR3. Germline-derived CDR1 and CDR2 are LNHDA and SQIVND (reference sequence). The CDR3 spells CASSAGTAINSPLHF. CDR3 sequence (DNA): TGTGCCAGTAGTGCCGGGACGGCTATCAATTCACCCCTCCACTTT.

CDR3 amino acids: CASSYNTGHQPQHF. DNA of the CDR3: TGTGCCAGCAGTTACAACACGGGGCACCAGCCCCAGCATTTT. V and J are TRBV27 and TRBJ1-5, with a weak D call TRBD1 (5 bases). Germline V gives CDR1 MNHEY, CDR2 SMNVEV (reference sequence). The CDR3 totals 14 residues. Trimming took off 4 bases at V and 7 bases at J, with 14 bases between the two ends.

V gene TRBV28 combines with J gene TRBJ1-2; 8 bases are shared with TRBD1. The CDR3 sequence is 14 residues long. Germline loops: CDR1 MDHEN, CDR2 SYDVKM. Losses at the gene ends were 3 bases for V and 6 bases for J; bases not matched to a gene: 6. For the CDR3, the DNA is TGTGCCAGCAGTTTGTGGTCAGGGGGCAATGGCTACACCTTC. Translating gives CASSLWSGGNGYTF.

This clone was seen only a few times. The chain joins TRBV29-1 to TRBJ1-3; possible D gene TRBD1, 6 bases. The CDR3 loop spans 14 amino acids. In germline, CDR1 is SQVTM, CDR2 ANQGSEA. Between the trimmed V and J ends, which lost 2 bases and 1 base, there was a span of 9 bases. The CDR3 nucleotides read TGCAGCGTTGAAACAGGGTCGTCTGGAAACACCATATATTTT. Protein product: CSVETGSSGNTIYF.

CDR3 coding DNA: TGTGCCTGGAGTGTAGGGGGTGCTACCCACACCGGGGAGCTGTTTTTT. Its translation: CAWSVGGATHTGELFF. This chain links TRBV30 with TRBJ2-2; possibly TRBD1 for D (6 bases). Deletions cut 0 bases from V and 3 bases from J, with 14 bases between. Germline CDR1 GTSNPN, CDR2 SVGIG (reference sequence). The CDR3 spans 16 residues.

This clone has a handful of counts. The chain has TRBV5-4 and TRBJ1-1; D is perhaps TRBD1 (6 bases). Trimming shortened V by 0 bases and J by 13 bases, and 13 bases separated the two germline ends. The CDR3 loop spans 12 amino acids. Germline V gives CDR1 SGHNT, CDR2 YYREEE (reference sequence). The CDR3 coding sequence is TGTGCCAGCAGCTTGGAGGTGGGGGGCGTTTTCTTT. Protein sequence: CASSLEVGGVFF.

This chain uses TRBV4-1 with TRBJ2-7, with D unclear. Trimming took 0 bases from V and 2 from J, leaving 8 bases between them. The CDR3 extends over 14 amino acids. Germline V gene lookup returns CDR1 MGHRA and CDR2 YSYEKL. This CDR3 reads CASSQEAQTYEQYF. CDR3 DNA: TGCGCCAGCAGCCAAGAGGCACAGACCTACGAGCAGTACTTC.

This clone has just a few counts. The rearrangement uses TRBV5-6 and TRBJ2-2; the D gene is possibly TRBD2 (7 bases). V dropped 3 bases and J dropped 4 bases, with 16 bases sitting between them. The CDR3 covers 16 residues. Germline CDR1 is SGHDT and CDR2 is YYEEEE. The CDR3 nucleotides are TGTGCCAGCAGCTCGGCGGGGGCCGGGGCCACCGGGGAGCTGTTTTTT. Encoded protein: CASSSAGAGATGELFF.

The V call is TRBV30, the J call TRBJ1-2; TRBD1 matches 9 bases. From germline, CDR1 is GTSNPN and CDR2 SVGIG (reference sequence). V lost 3 bases and J lost 3; bases outside the gene matches: 8. This CDR3 spans 15 amino acids. The CDR3, as DNA: TGTGCCTGGAGCGCCACAGGGGGCGCGGACTATGGCTACACCTTC. The encoded protein is CAWSATGGADYGYTF.

The CDR3 coding sequence is TGCGCCAGCAGCCAAGATGGTCATCGGTATGAAAAACTGTTTTTT. Translated: CASSQDGHRYEKLFF. The chain combines TRBV4-1 with TRBJ1-4; D gene unclear. This CDR3 comprises 15 residues. Germline values: CDR1 MGHRA, CDR2 YSYEKL. The V gene lost 0 bases and the J gene lost 6 bases, with 11 bases spanning the gap.

The CDR3 DNA reads TGCGCCAGCGAAACCGGACAGGGCAGTTCACCCCTCCACTTT. This gives the protein CASETGQGSSPLHF. This chain connects TRBV5-1 to TRBJ1-6; 8 nucleotides line up with TRBD1. Germline values: CDR1 SGHRS, CDR2 YFSETQ. The V and J ends lost 7 bases and 9 bases, in that order; junction bases with no gene match: 9. This CDR3 has 14 amino acids.

This clone was recorded a few times. The same CDR3 is also encoded by other DNA sequences in this sample. The CDR3 sequence is CSVEGNTEAFF. The CDR3 coding sequence is TGCAGCGTCGAGGGGAACACTGAAGCTTTCTTT. V usage is TRBV29-1 and J usage is TRBJ1-1, with D hard to call. V gave up 6 bases and J gave up 1 base, with 6 bases separating them. This CDR3 region has 11 residues. Germline values: CDR1 SQVTM, CDR2 ANQGSEA.

The rearrangement joins TRBV7-8 to TRBJ2-3, with a weak D call TRBD2 (7 bases). Between the trimmed V and J ends, which lost 5 bases and 3 bases, there was a span of 24 bases. The germline gives CDR1 SGHVS, CDR2 FQNEAQ. CDR3 size: 18 residues. The CDR3 bases are TGTGCCAGCAGCGTAACGCGGCGGGGGCGGGGATGGACAGATACGCAGTATTTT. Amino acid sequence: CASSVTRRGRGWTDTQYF.

This sequence joins TRBV28 and TRBJ1-4; D gene ambiguous. Trimming pared 6 bases from V and 7 bases from J, leaving 12 bases between. CDR3 length: 13 amino acids. Germline CDR1 and CDR2: MDHEN and SYDVKM. The CDR3 DNA reads as TGTGCCAGCAGCGGAGCCTTGGGTGAAAAACTGTTTTTT. It translates to CASSGALGEKLFF.

The chain recombines TRBV7-2 with TRBJ2-5; TRBD1 or TRBD2 may be the D gene (5 bases each). This CDR3 has 14 residues. Germline lookup yields CDR1 SGHTA and CDR2 FQGNSA. Trimming removed 4 bases from V and 1 base from J, with 10 bases in between. The CDR3 protein is CASSYGGVQETQYF. CDR3 in DNA: TGTGCCAGCAGCTATGGGGGAGTCCAAGAGACCCAGTACTTC.

The rearrangement uses TRBV2 and TRBJ1-5; D not certain. Germline CDR1 SNHLY, CDR2 FYNNEI. V was clipped by 7 bases and J by 2 bases, with 12 bases between them. This CDR3 contains 14 residues. Here the CDR3 DNA reads TGTGCCAGCAATGGAGTGTTCGGCAATCAGCCCCAGCATTTT. This codes for CASNGVFGNQPQHF.

The gene calls are TRBV7-9 and TRBJ2-1, with a tentative D call TRBD2 (5 bases). The V gene lost 1 base and the J gene lost 8 bases, with 9 bases spanning the gap. Germline V CDR1 and CDR2: SEHNR, FQNEAQ (reference sequence). This CDR3 has 13 residues. Written as DNA, the CDR3 is TGTGCCAGCAGCTTAGATCGGGGATATGAGCAGTTCTTC. This encodes CASSLDRGYEQFF.

The J gene is TRBJ1-5, the V gene TRBV4-2, with D uncertain. The CDR3 contains 14 residues. V dropped 1 base and J dropped 4 bases, with 8 bases sitting between them. The V gene's germline CDR1 is LGHNA and CDR2 YNFKEQ. CDR3 loop: CASSQAGTNQPQHF. For the CDR3, the DNA is TGTGCCAGCAGCCAAGCCGGAACGAATCAGCCCCAGCATTTT.

The rearrangement uses TRBV5-1 and TRBJ2-5; 10 positions match TRBD2. Unmatched junction bases numbered 10, after V lost 4 bases and J lost 4 bases. This CDR3 spans 16 amino acids. Germline loops: CDR1 SGHRS, CDR2 YFSETQ. The CDR3 spells CASSLPSGGARETQYF. The CDR3 nucleotides are TGCGCCAGCAGCCTCCCCAGCGGGGGGGCCCGAGAGACCCAGTACTTC.

This chain joins TRBV29-1 and TRBJ1-1; no reliable D call. Germline values: CDR1 SQVTM, CDR2 ANQGSEA. The CDR3 has 13 residues. V was trimmed by 6 bases and J by 1 base, leaving 12 bases between them. The CDR3 bases are TGCAGCGTCGGAAGGCAGGCGAACACTGAAGCTTTCTTT. Translated: CSVGRQANTEAFF.